This T cell receptor (beta chain) was identified during a study of blood T cell repertoires in COVID-19. Study-wide background: Sites in the United States, Italy and Spain provided acute and convalescent COVID-19 samples. The cDNA or gDNA used as material had been derived from T cells, B-cell-depleted T cells, or PBMCs.

The CDR3 loop spans 13 amino acids. Germline V gene data show CDR1 as MNHEY and CDR2 as SMNVEV (reference sequence). V was pared by 6 bases and J by 6 bases, with 6 bases of the junction left unmatched. Authors' data handling: It was from reference gene primer amplification that nucleated cell counts were estimated. Assay: immunoSEQ multiplex PCR; the TCRdb copy retains only in-frame clones and omits some. V, J and clone size derive from that table, while D and trimming were established from the DNA sequence. Among 60,000 or so clones listed, more than 80% were seen once. The sequenced sample consisted of peripheral blood. This TCR came from a human donor with active COVID-19. The donor label of this sample is uncertain. The chain carries TRBV27 and TRBJ1-1, with 8 bases identical to TRBD1. The CDR3 DNA sequence: TGTGCCAGCAGCTTCAGGGGGCAGGCTGAAGCTTTCTTT. Translating gives CASSFRGQAEAFF.